One and the same sample provided the 12 T cell receptor beta chains below, sequenced in a study of tumor-infiltrating lymphocytes in primary liver carcinoma. Co-extraction of RNA and DNA was performed on about 19-33 mg of unsorted bulk tissue. Starting from 500 ng of total RNA, TCR beta cDNA was produced with a primer in the constant region. The TCR beta library was amplified through three nested multiplex PCR rounds in a modified ARM-PCR procedure. PCR rounds one and two used TRBV1-TRBV30 forward primers with a C-beta reverse primer for around 10 cycles each. MiXCR, run by TCRdb on the multiplex PCR reads, gives a single entry per CDR3 protein. The sample records some 64,000 distinct CDR3 sequences, about 65% being singletons. Sequenced: liver tumor tissue from sampling region 4. The subset denotes: tumor region T4, right-lateral pole. These receptors were collected from a man in his forties or fifties with primary liver carcinoma and hepatitis B virus infection.

Worth noting for this clonotype: The conserved phenylalanine or tryptophan is not found at the CDR3 terminus, so this likely reflects a read error. The J gene is TRBJ1-4, the V gene TRBV6-6; 8 bases are a match to TRBD1. The CDR3 loop spans 14 amino acids. Germline CDR1 and CDR2: MNHNY and SVGAGI (reference sequence). This CDR3 reads CTSSSDRVNEKLFL. CDR3 nucleotides: TGTACCAGCAGTTCGGACAGGGTTAATGAAAAACTGTTTTTA.

As regards this clonotype: A much larger clonotype is one base distant, so this may be a read error. The chain employs TRBV5-5 and TRBJ2-2; 10 bases are shared with TRBD2. The CDR3 runs 15 residues. Per the germline V gene, CDR1 is SGHKS and CDR2 is YYEKEE (reference sequence). The CDR3 loop reads CASSGTSVYTGELSF. The CDR3 DNA reads TGTGCCAGCAGTGGGACTAGCGTCTACACCGGGGAGCTGTCTTTT.

In the case of this clonotype: Since no conserved phenylalanine or tryptophan closes the CDR3, a read error is the likely cause. The chain couples TRBV11-2 to TRBJ2-3; D is unresolved. The CDR3 sequence is 16 residues long. Germline-derived CDR1 and CDR2 are SGHAT and FQNNGV. DNA of the CDR3: TGTGTCAGCAGCTTCTTACCCAACTCTAACATAGATACGCAGTATCTT. This codes for CVSSFLPNSNIDTQYL.

To note about this clonotype: The CDR3 carries no conserved terminal phenylalanine or tryptophan, so it likely arises from a read error. CDR3 in amino acids: CASSLAGSENEQYS. The CDR3 nucleotides read TGTGCCAGCAGCTTGGCGGGGTCAGAAAACGAGCAGTACTCC. This chain links TRBV5-6 with TRBJ2-7; D may be TRBD2 (5 bases). The length of the CDR3 is 14 residues. The V gene lost 0 bases and the J gene lost 5 bases, with 12 bases spanning the gap. Germline V gives CDR1 SGHDT, CDR2 YYEEEE.

In regard to this clonotype: Relative to the germline gene, one junction end is altered; a read error may explain this. The V and J genes are TRBV4-3 and TRBJ2-5, with unresolved D. CDR3 size: 15 residues. The germline V gene has CDR1 LGHNA and CDR2 YSLEER. CDR3 loop: CASSQDTIGPWTLYF. The CDR3 nucleotides are TGCGCCAGTAGCCAAGATACAATAGGACCGTGGACCCTGTACTTC.

This clonotype ranks as large. CDR3 in DNA: TGTGCCAGCAGCTTCGAACAGGGGGCTTACGAGCAGTACTTC. This codes for CASSFEQGAYEQYF. V is TRBV11-2 and J is TRBJ2-7; the match to TRBD1 covers 9 bases. This CDR3 spans 14 amino acids. V shed 3 bases, J shed 4 bases, and the junction held 4 bases outside the gene matches. Germline-derived CDR1 and CDR2 are SGHAT and FQNNGV.

The chain combines TRBV4-2 with TRBJ2-5; unclear D gene. This CDR3 spans 13 amino acids. V lost 3 bases and J lost 2, with 7 bases in between. Germline CDR1 LGHNA, CDR2 YNFKEQ. The CDR3 spells CASSHVIQETQYF. The DNA of the CDR3 is TGTGCCAGCAGCCATGTCATTCAAGAGACCCAGTACTTC.

Worth noting for this clonotype: A much larger clone is a single base away; this may be a read error. V gene TRBV14 combines with J gene TRBJ2-7, with TRBD1 matching 9 bases. Germline trimming cut 4 bases from V and 9 bases from J; bases unmatched to any gene: 10. The CDR3 extends over 14 amino acids. Germline CDR1 and CDR2: SGHDN and FVKESK. Here the CDR3 reads CASSRGQGVIWQYF. DNA of the CDR3: TGTGCCAGCAGCCGGGGACAGGGAGTCATCTGGCAGTACTTC.

In regard to this clonotype: Given a much more abundant clone one base away, this may be a read error. The chain uses TRBV30 and TRBJ2-5; 8 nucleotides align to TRBD1. The CDR3 spans 16 residues. Looked up from germline, CDR1 is GTSNPN and CDR2 is SVGIG (reference sequence). CDR3 sequence reads: CAWSAQNRDRNKTQNF. For the CDR3, the DNA is TGTGCCTGGAGTGCCCAGAATCGGGACAGGAACAAGACCCAGAACTTC.

Note on this clonotype: An end of the junction differs from the germline gene, which may be a read error. This chain joins TRBV6-1 and TRBJ1-1; weak D call: TRBD1 (6 bases). Looked up from germline, CDR1 is MNHNS and CDR2 is SASEGT. This CDR3 is built from 14 residues. The CDR3 nucleotides read TGTGCCAGCACTACACAGGGCGGGAACACTGAAACTCTCTTT. Its protein is CASTTQGGNTETLF.

Note on this clonotype: A much larger clone lies one base from this, so it may be a read error. The chain joins TRBV25-1 to TRBJ1-2; D remains ambiguous. Germline V gene sequence: CDR1 MGHDK, CDR2 SYGVNS. Trimming left V 8 bases short and J 2 bases short, with 9 bases between. The length of the CDR3 is 12 residues. The CDR3 loop reads CASWYSNYGYTF. DNA of the CDR3: TGTGCCAGCTGGTACTCAAACTATGGCTACACCTTC.

On this clonotype itself: The limits of the CDR3 on the DNA are not certain, so only TCRdb's listed CDR3 is given. The V call is TRBV4-1, the J call TRBJ1-2; the D call TRBD1 from the table was never checked on the DNA. The CDR3 extends over 15 residues, inclusive of both ends. Germline V gene data show CDR1 as MGHRA and CDR2 as YSYEKL. The chain's CDR3 is CANSQYTSAPGGYTF.